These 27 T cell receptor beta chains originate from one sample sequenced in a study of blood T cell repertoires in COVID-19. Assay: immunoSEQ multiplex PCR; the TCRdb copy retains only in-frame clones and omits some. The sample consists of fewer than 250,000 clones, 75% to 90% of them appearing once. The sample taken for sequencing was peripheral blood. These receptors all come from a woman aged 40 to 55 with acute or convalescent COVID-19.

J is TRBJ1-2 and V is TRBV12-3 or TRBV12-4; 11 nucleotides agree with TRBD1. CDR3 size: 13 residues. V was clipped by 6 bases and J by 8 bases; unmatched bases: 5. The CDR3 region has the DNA TGTGCCAGCAGGATGGGACAGGGGGGCGGCTACACCTTC. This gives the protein CASRMGQGGGYTF.

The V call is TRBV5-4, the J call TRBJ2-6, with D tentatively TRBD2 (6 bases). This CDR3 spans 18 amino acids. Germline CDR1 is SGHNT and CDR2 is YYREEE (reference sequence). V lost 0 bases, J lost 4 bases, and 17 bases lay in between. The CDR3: CASSLGGGMAAGANVLTF. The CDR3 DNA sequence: TGTGCCAGCAGCTTGGGGGGAGGCATGGCTGCGGGGGCCAACGTCCTGACTTTC.

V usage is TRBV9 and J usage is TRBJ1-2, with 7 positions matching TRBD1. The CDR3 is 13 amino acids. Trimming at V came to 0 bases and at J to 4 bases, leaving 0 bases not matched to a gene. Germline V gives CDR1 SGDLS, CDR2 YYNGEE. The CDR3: CASSVGDSYGYTF. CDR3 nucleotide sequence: TGTGCCAGCAGCGTAGGGGACAGCTATGGCTACACCTTC.

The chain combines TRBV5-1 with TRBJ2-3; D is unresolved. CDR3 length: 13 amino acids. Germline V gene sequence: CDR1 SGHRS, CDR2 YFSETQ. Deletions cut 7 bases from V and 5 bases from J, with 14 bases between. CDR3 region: CASYPEMGDTQYF. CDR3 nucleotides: TGCGCCAGCTACCCGGAGATGGGAGATACGCAGTATTTT.

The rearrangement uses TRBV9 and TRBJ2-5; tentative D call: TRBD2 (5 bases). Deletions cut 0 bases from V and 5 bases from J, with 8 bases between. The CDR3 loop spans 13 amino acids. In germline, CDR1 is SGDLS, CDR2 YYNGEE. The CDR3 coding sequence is TGTGCCAGCAGCGTAGGAGGGCGGGAGACCCAGTACTTC. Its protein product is CASSVGGRETQYF.

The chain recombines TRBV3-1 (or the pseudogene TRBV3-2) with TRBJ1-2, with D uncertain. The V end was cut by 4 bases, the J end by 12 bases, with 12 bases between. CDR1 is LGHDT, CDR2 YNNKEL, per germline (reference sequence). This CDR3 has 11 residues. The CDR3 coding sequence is TGTGCCAGCAGCCCCGGATCCGGGAACACCTTC. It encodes CASSPGSGNTF.

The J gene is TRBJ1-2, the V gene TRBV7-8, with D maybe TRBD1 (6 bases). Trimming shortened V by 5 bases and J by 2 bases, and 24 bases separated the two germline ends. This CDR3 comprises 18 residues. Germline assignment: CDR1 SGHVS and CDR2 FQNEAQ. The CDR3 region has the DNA TGTGCCAGCAGCGCCGTTCTCCCCCCCGGGACACCGAACTATGGCTACACCTTC. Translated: CASSAVLPPGTPNYGYTF. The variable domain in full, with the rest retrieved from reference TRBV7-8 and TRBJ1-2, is GAGVSQSPRYKVAKRGQDVALRCDPISGHVSLFWYQQALGQGPEFLTYFQNEAQLDKSGLPSDRFFAERPEGSVSTLKIQRTQQEDSAVYLCASSAVLPPGTPNYGYTFGSGTRLTVV.

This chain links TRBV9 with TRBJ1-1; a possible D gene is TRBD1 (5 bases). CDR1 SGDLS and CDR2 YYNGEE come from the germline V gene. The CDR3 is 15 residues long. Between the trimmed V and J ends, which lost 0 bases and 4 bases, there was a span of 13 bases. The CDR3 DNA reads TGTGCCAGCAGCGTAGAATCAGGGTGGGGCACTGAAGCTTTCTTT. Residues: CASSVESGWGTEAFF.

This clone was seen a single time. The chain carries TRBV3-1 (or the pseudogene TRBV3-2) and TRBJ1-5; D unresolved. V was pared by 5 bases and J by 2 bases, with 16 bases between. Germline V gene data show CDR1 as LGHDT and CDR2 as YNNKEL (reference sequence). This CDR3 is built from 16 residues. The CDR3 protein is CASSKSRGGGNQPQHF. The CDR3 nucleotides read TGTGCCAGCAGCAAGTCCCGAGGAGGTGGCAATCAGCCCCAGCATTTT.

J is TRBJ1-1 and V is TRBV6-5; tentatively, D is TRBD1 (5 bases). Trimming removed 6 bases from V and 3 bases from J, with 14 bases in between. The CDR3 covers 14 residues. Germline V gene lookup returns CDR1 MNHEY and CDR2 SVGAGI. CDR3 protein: CASSRQIRDTEAFF. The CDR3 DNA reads TGTGCCAGCAGCCGACAGATTCGGGACACTGAAGCTTTCTTT.

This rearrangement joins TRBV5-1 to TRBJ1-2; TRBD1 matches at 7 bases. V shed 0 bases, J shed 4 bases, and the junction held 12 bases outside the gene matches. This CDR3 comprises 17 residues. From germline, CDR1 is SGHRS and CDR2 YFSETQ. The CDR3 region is CASSLVQTGSRVYGYTF. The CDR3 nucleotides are TGCGCCAGCAGCTTGGTCCAGACAGGGTCAAGGGTCTATGGCTACACCTTC.

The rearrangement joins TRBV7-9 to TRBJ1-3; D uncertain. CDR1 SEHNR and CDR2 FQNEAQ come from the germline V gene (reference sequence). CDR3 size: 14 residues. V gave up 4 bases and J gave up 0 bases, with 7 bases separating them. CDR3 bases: TGTGCCAGCAGCTCGGTGAGCTCTGGAAACACCATATATTTT. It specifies CASSSVSSGNTIYF.

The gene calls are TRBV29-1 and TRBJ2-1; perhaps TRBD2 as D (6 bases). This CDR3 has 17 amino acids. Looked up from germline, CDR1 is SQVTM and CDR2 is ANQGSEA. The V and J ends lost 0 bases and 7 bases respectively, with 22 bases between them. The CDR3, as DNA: TGCAGCGTTGAAGATCGCCGTTCAAGCGGGTCTCTTAATGAGCAGTTCTTC. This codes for CSVEDRRSSGSLNEQFF.

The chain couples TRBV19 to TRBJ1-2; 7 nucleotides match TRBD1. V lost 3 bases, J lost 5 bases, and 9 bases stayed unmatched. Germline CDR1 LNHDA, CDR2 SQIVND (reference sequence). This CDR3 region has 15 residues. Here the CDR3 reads CASSILRPGGYGYTF. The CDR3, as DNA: TGTGCCAGTAGTATCCTGCGTCCAGGGGGGTATGGCTACACCTTC.

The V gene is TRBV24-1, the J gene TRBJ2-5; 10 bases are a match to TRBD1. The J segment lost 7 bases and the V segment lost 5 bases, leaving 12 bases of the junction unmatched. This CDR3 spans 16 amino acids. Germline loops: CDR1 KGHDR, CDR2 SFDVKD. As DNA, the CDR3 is TGTGCCACCAGTGGCTCCCGACAGGGGGCGCGAGGGACCCAGTACTTC. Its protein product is CATSGSRQGARGTQYF.

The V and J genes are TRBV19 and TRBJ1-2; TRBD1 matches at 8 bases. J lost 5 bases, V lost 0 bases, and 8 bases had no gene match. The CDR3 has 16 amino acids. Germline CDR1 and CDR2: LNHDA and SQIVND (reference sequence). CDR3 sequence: CASSIDRTGLRYGYTF. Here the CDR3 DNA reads TGTGCCAGTAGTATAGATCGGACAGGGCTGAGGTATGGCTACACCTTC.

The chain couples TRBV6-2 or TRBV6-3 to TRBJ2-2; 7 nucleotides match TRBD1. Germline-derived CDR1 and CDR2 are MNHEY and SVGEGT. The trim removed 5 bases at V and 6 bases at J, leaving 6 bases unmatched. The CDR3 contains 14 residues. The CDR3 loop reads CASSRQGDPGELFF. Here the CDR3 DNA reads TGTGCCAGCAGTAGACAGGGTGATCCCGGGGAGCTGTTTTTT.

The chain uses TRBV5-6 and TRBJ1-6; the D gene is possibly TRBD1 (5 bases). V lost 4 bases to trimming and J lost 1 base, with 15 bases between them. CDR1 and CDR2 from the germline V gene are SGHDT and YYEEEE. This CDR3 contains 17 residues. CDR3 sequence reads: CASSNGGEGSYNSPLHF. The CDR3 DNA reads TGTGCCAGCAGCAACGGGGGAGAAGGGTCCTATAATTCACCCCTCCACTTT.

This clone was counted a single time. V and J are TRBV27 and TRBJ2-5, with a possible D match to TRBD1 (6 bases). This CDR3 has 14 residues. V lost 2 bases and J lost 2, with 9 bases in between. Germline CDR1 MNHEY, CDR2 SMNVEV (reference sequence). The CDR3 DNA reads TGTGCCAGCAGTTTAACGAGGGGGCAAGAGACCCAGTACTTC. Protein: CASSLTRGQETQYF.

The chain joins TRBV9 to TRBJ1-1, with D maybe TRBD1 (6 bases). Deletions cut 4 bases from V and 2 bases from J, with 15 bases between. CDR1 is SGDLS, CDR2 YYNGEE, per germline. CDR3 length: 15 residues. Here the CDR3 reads CASSPQGGGNTEAFF. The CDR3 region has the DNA TGTGCCAGCAGCCCTCAAGGGGGGGGAAACACTGAAGCTTTCTTT.

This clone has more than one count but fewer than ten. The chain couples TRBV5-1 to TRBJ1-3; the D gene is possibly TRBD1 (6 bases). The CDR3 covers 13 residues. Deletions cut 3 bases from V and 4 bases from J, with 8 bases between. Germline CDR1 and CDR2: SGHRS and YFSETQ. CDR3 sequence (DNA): TGCGCCAGCAGCTCGGACAGCGGAAACACCATATATTTT. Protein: CASSSDSGNTIYF. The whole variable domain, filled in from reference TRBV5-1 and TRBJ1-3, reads KAGVTQTPRYLIKTRGQQVTLSCSPISGHRSVSWYQQTPGQGLQFLFEYFSETQRNKGNFPGRFSGRQFSNSRSEMNVSTLELGDSALYLCASSSDSGNTIYFGEGSWLTVV.

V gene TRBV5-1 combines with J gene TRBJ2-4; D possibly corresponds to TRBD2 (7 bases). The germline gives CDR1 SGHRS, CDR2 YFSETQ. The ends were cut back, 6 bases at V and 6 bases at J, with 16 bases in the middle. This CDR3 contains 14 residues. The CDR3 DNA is TGCGCCAGCACCAAGGGGGGAGGGGCAAACATTCAGTACTTC. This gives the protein CASTKGGGANIQYF.

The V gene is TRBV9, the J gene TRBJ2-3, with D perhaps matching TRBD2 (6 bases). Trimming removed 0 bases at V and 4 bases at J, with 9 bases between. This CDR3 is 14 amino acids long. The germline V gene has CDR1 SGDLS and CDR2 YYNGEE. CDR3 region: CASSVAGVADTQYF. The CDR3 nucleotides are TGTGCCAGCAGCGTAGCGGGGGTGGCAGATACGCAGTATTTT.

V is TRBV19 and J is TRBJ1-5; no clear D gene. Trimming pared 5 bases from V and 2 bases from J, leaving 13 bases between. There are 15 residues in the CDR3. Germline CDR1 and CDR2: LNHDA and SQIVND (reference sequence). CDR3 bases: TGTGCCAGTAGTTACGGGAGTGACGGCAATCAGCCCCAGCATTTT. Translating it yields CASSYGSDGNQPQHF.

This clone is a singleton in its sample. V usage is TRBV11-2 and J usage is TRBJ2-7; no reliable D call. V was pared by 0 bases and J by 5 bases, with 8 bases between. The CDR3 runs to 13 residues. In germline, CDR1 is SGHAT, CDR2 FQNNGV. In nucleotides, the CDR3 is TGTGCCAGCAGCTTAGATCCCCCAGACGAGCAGTACGTC. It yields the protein CASSLDPPDEQYV.

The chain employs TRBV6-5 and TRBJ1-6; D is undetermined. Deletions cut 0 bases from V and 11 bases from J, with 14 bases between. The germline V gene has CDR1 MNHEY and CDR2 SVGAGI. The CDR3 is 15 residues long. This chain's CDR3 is CASSYSVYGNPPLHF. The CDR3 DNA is TGTGCCAGCAGTTACTCGGTTTACGGGAATCCACCCCTCCACTTT.

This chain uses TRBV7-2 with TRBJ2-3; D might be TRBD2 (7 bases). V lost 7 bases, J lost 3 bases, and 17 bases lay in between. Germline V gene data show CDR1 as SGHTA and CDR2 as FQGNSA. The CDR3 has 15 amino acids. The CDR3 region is CASKFGGALTDTQYF. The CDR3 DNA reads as TGTGCCAGCAAATTTGGGGGGGCTCTAACAGATACGCAGTATTTT.